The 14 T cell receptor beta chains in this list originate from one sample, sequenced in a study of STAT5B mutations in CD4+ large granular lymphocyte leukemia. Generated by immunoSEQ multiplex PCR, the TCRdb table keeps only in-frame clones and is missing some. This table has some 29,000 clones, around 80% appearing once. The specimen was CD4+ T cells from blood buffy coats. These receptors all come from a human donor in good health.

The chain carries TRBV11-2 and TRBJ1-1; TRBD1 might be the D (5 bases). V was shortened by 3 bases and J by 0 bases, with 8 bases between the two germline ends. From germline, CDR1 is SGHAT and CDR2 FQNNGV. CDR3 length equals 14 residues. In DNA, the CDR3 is TGTGCCAGCAGCTTGGGGCAGATGAACACTGAAGCTTTCTTT. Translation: CASSLGQMNTEAFF.

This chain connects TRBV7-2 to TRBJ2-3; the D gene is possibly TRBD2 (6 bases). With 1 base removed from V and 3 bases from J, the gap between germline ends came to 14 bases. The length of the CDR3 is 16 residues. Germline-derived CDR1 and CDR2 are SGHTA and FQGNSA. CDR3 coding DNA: TGTGCCAGCAGCTTAGTCTTAGCGGCGGGTACAGATACGCAGTATTTT. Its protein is CASSLVLAAGTDTQYF.

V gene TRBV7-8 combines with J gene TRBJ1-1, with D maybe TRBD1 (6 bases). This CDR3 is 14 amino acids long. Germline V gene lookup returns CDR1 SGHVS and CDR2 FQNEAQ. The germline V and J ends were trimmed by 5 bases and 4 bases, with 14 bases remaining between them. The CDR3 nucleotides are TGTGCCAGCAGCGCGCAGGGAGGGGGCACTGAAGCTTTCTTT. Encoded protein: CASSAQGGGTEAFF.

The CDR3 region has the DNA TGTGCCAGCAGCTTAGCGCCCGGGGTCCCTACTTACCCGGATACGCAGTATTTT. Residues: CASSLAPGVPTYPDTQYF. V is TRBV7-9 and J is TRBJ2-3; TRBD2 might be the D (5 bases). The CDR3 is made up of 18 amino acids. Per germline, CDR1 SEHNR and CDR2 FQNEAQ (reference sequence). The germline V and J ends were trimmed by 0 bases and 6 bases, with 22 bases remaining between them.

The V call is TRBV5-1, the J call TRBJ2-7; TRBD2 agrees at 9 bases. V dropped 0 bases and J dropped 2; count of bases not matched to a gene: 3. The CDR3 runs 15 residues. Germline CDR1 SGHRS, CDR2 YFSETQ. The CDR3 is CASSLDGGRAYEQYF. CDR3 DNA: TGCGCCAGCAGCTTGGATGGCGGGAGGGCCTACGAGCAGTACTTC. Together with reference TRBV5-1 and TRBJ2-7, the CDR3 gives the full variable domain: KAGVTQTPRYLIKTRGQQVTLSCSPISGHRSVSWYQQTPGQGLQFLFEYFSETQRNKGNFPGRFSGRQFSNSRSEMNVSTLELGDSALYLCASSLDGGRAYEQYFGPGTRLTVT.

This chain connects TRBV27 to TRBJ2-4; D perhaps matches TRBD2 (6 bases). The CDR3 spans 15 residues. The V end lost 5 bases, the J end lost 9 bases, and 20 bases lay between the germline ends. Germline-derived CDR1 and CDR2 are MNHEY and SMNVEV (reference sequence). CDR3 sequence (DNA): TGTGCCAGCAGTCCCAAAGGGGCGGGACCAAGCATTCAGTACTTC. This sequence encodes CASSPKGAGPSIQYF.

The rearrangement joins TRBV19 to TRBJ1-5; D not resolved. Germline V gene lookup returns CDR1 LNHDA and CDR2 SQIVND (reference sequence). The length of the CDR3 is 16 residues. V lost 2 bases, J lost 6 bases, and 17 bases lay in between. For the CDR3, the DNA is TGTGCCAGTAGTATAAGAGACCCGACCCCCGGTCAGCCCCAGCATTTT. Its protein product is CASSIRDPTPGQPQHF.

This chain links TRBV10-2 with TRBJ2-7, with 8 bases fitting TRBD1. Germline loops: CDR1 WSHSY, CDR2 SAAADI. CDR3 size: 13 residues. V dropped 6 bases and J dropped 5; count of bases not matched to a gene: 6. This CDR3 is CASSRTQGDEQYV. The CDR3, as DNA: TGCGCCAGCAGCCGAACACAGGGGGACGAGCAGTACGTC.

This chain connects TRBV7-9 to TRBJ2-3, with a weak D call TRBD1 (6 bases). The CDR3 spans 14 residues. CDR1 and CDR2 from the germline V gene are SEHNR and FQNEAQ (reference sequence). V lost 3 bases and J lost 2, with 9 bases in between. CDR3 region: CASSFGQSTDTQYF. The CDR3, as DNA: TGTGCCAGCAGCTTTGGACAGTCCACAGATACGCAGTATTTT.

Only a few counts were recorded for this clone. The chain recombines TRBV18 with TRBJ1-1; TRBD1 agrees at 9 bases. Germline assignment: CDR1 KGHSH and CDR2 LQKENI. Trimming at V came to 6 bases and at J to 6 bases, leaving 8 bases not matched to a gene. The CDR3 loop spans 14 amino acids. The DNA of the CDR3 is TGTGCCAGCTCTCGATCCGGGACAGGGTCTGAAGCTTTCTTT. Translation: CASSRSGTGSEAFF.

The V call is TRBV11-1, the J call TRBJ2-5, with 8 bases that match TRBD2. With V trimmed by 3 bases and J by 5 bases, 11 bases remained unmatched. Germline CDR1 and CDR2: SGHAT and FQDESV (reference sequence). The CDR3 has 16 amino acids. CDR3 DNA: TGTGCCAGCAGCTTGCAAAGAGCGGGAGTAGGGGAGACCCAGTACTTC. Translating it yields CASSLQRAGVGETQYF.

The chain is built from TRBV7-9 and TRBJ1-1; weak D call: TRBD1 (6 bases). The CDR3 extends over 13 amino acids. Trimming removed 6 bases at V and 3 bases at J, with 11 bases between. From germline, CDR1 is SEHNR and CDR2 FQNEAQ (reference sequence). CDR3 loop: CASSGGQDTEAFF. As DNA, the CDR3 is TGTGCCAGCAGTGGGGGCCAGGACACTGAAGCTTTCTTT.

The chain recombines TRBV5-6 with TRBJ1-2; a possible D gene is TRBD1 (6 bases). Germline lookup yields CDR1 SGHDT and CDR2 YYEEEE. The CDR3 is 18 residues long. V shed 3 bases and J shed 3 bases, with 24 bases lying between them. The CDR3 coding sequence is TGTGCCAGCAGCTCCGACGATACTGGCCGGGACACTTACTATGGCTACACCTTC. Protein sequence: CASSSDDTGRDTYYGYTF.

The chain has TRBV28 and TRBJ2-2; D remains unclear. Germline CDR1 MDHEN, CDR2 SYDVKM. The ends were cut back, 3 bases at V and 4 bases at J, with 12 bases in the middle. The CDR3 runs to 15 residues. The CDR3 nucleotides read TGTGCCAGCAGTTTGCCGGGCGTGGGCACCGGGGAGCTGTTTTTT. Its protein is CASSLPGVGTGELFF.